A selection of T cell receptor beta chains follows, all from one sample in a study of blood T cell repertoires in COVID-19. Data came from immunoSEQ multiplex PCR; TCRdb stores just in-frame clones and leaves some out. The table lists around 230,000 clones, approximately 82% of them singletons. The sequencing sample was made of PBMCs or T cells enriched from blood (not recorded which). Receptors originate from a man between 35 and 55 years old who had recovered from COVID-19. Both conserved end residues are part of each CDR3. D genes are given only for firm matches. Clone sizes are given selectively: once, few, many, or a class where the clone is expanded.

j_call: TRBJ2-5
clone_size: -
d_call: -
v_call: TRBV14
cdr3_aa: CASSPVGVVVTQYF
cdr3_nt: TGTGCCAGCAGCCCCGTCGGTGTAGTGGTGACCCAGTACTTC

j_call: TRBJ2-3
clone_size: -
d_call: TRBD2
v_call: TRBV10-3
cdr3_aa: CAISNRLAGTSTDTQYF
cdr3_nt: TGTGCCATCAGCAATAGACTAGCGGGGACTAGCACAGATACGCAGTATTTT

j_call: TRBJ1-3
clone_size: -
d_call: -
v_call: TRBV9
cdr3_aa: CASSPGSFMGNTIYF
cdr3_nt: TGTGCCAGCAGCCCCGGGAGTTTTATGGGAAACACCATATATTTT

j_call: TRBJ2-5
clone_size: -
d_call: -
v_call: TRBV27
cdr3_aa: CASMPRGYQETQYF
cdr3_nt: TGTGCCAGCATGCCACGGGGGTACCAAGAGACCCAGTACTTC

j_call: TRBJ1-4
clone_size: -
d_call: TRBD1
v_call: TRBV6-5
cdr3_aa: CASSWTGAPWEKLFF
cdr3_nt: TGTGCCAGCAGTTGGACAGGGGCTCCCTGGGAAAAACTGTTTTTT

j_call: TRBJ2-5
clone_size: -
d_call: -
v_call: TRBV12-3/TRBV12-4
cdr3_aa: CASSLGSTETQYF
cdr3_nt: TGTGCCAGCAGTTTAGGGTCTACGGAGACCCAGTACTTC

j_call: TRBJ2-3
clone_size: -
d_call: TRBD1
v_call: TRBV5-4
cdr3_aa: CASSSQDRAPDTQYF
cdr3_nt: TGTGCCAGCAGCTCCCAGGACAGGGCCCCAGATACGCAGTATTTT

j_call: TRBJ2-5
clone_size: -
d_call: TRBD2
v_call: TRBV7-3
cdr3_aa: CASSPDSAGETQYF
cdr3_nt: TGTGCCAGCAGCCCAGACTCAGCGGGGGAGACCCAGTACTTC

j_call: TRBJ1-2
clone_size: -
d_call: -
v_call: TRBV10-2
cdr3_aa: CASGSRRDGYTF
cdr3_nt: TGCGCCAGCGGATCGCGGCGTGATGGCTACACCTTC

j_call: TRBJ1-1
clone_size: -
d_call: -
v_call: TRBV6-5
cdr3_aa: CASRRNGRAHTEAFF
cdr3_nt: TGTGCCAGCAGGCGGAACGGCAGGGCCCACACTGAAGCTTTCTTT

j_call: TRBJ1-5
clone_size: -
d_call: TRBD1
v_call: TRBV5-1
cdr3_aa: CASSPGTGLNQPQHF
cdr3_nt: TGCGCCAGCAGCCCGGGGACAGGACTCAATCAGCCCCAGCATTTT

j_call: TRBJ2-3
clone_size: few
d_call: -
v_call: TRBV28
cdr3_aa: CASIEEGAGTDTQYF
cdr3_nt: TGTGCCAGCATAGAGGAGGGGGCGGGCACAGATACGCAGTATTTT

j_call: TRBJ1-2
clone_size: -
d_call: TRBD1
v_call: TRBV5-1
cdr3_aa: CASSSQGATANYGYTF
cdr3_nt: TGCGCCAGCAGCTCCCAGGGGGCGACAGCTAACTATGGCTACACCTTC

j_call: TRBJ2-1
clone_size: -
d_call: TRBD2
v_call: TRBV28
cdr3_aa: CASSGHLAGLYNEQFF
cdr3_nt: TGTGCCAGCAGTGGGCACCTAGCGGGACTTTACAATGAGCAGTTCTTC

j_call: TRBJ2-1
clone_size: -
d_call: -
v_call: TRBV9
cdr3_aa: CASSVTEPGNEQFF
cdr3_nt: TGTGCCAGCAGCGTAACCGAACCGGGAAATGAGCAGTTCTTC

j_call: TRBJ1-1
clone_size: -
d_call: -
v_call: TRBV18
cdr3_aa: CASSPGGGAWPSNTEAFF
cdr3_nt: TGTGCCAGCTCACCAGGTGGGGGGGCTTGGCCCTCGAACACTGAAGCTTTCTTT

j_call: TRBJ2-7
clone_size: -
d_call: -
v_call: TRBV6-1
cdr3_aa: CASSEAAVITYEQYF
cdr3_nt: TGTGCCAGCAGTGAAGCGGCGGTGATCACCTACGAGCAGTACTTC

j_call: TRBJ1-3
clone_size: -
d_call: -
v_call: TRBV7-8
cdr3_aa: CASSLGHQSSGNTIYF
cdr3_nt: TGTGCCAGCAGCTTGGGACACCAGAGCTCTGGAAACACCATATATTTT

j_call: TRBJ1-6
clone_size: -
d_call: -
v_call: TRBV2
cdr3_aa: CASRNHRLDNSPLHF
cdr3_nt: TGTGCCAGCAGGAACCACAGGTTGGATAATTCACCCCTCCACTTT

j_call: TRBJ1-1
clone_size: -
d_call: TRBD1
v_call: TRBV5-1
cdr3_aa: CASRPSTGVNTEAFF
cdr3_nt: TGCGCCAGCAGACCTTCCACAGGGGTGAACACTGAAGCTTTCTTT

j_call: TRBJ1-2
clone_size: -
d_call: -
v_call: TRBV2
cdr3_aa: CASSDVSGYTF
cdr3_nt: TGTGCCAGCAGTGACGTGAGTGGCTACACCTTC

j_call: TRBJ2-7
clone_size: -
d_call: TRBD1
v_call: TRBV4-2
cdr3_aa: CASSQMDQGAYEQYF
cdr3_nt: TGTGCCAGCAGCCAGATGGACCAGGGGGCCTACGAGCAGTACTTC

j_call: TRBJ2-5
clone_size: -
d_call: TRBD2
v_call: TRBV10-3
cdr3_aa: CAIRGGRGETQYF
cdr3_nt: TGTGCCATCCGGGGGGGGCGGGGGGAGACCCAGTACTTC

j_call: TRBJ2-3
clone_size: -
d_call: TRBD2
v_call: TRBV4-2
cdr3_aa: CASSFERGGAVTDTQYF
cdr3_nt: TGTGCCAGCAGCTTTGAGCGGGGGGGCGCGGTCACAGATACGCAGTATTTT

j_call: TRBJ2-3
clone_size: -
d_call: -
v_call: TRBV27
cdr3_aa: CASSRLVAADTQYF
cdr3_nt: TGTGCCAGCAGTAGGCTAGTAGCGGCAGATACGCAGTATTTT